Included here is one T cell receptor beta chain sequence, with context. This record belongs to a study of blood T cell repertoires in COVID-19. Study details: The samples span acute and convalescent COVID-19 from the United States, Italy and Spain. PBMCs, B-cell-depleted T cells, or T cells were the source of the cDNA or gDNA that made up the material.

This CDR3 spans 14 amino acids. Germline V lookup: CDR1 MNHEY, CDR2 SVGAGI. V shed 7 bases and J shed 2 bases, with 14 bases lying between them. In the study's own analysis: Scientists estimated how many nucleated cells there were by amplifying reference gene primers. Measured with immunoSEQ multiplex PCR; TCRdb has only the in-frame clones, and not every one. The V and J calls and clone size come from that table; D and trimming were worked out from the DNA. The sample yields tens of thousands of clones, 75% to 90% seen once. The origin of this receptor is a man between 60 and 70 years old with acute or convalescent COVID-19. This chain connects TRBV6-5 to TRBJ1-1; weak D call: TRBD1 (5 bases). Sequencing was done on a sample of peripheral blood. CDR3 sequence reads: CASNWGGVNTEAFF. CDR3 nucleotide sequence: TGTGCCAGCAACTGGGGGGGGGTAAACACTGAAGCTTTCTTT.